The 27 T cell receptor beta chains in this list originate from one sample, sequenced in a study of blood T cells in healthy people across ages. A second PCR of 7 to 11 cycles used a sample-barcoded 5' primer and a J-beta primer mix. TCRdb re-derived calls from the 5' RACE reads in MiXCR, one entry per CDR3 protein. The sample yields some 690,000 distinct CDR3 sequences, 20% to 25% seen once. The material sequenced was blood. The receptors stem from a man in his 70s in good health.

This chain links TRBV20-1 with TRBJ2-5, with TRBD2 identical over 11 bases. The CDR3 has 13 residues. The ends lost 5 bases at V and 5 bases at J; junction bases unmatched: 4. Germline-derived CDR1 and CDR2 are DFQATT and SNEGSKA (reference sequence). The CDR3 DNA reads TGCAGTGCTTCACTAGCGGGAGCGGAGACCCAGTACTTC. This gives the protein CSASLAGAETQYF.

This clonotype was detected a few times. The V and J genes are TRBV27 and TRBJ1-2; D possibly corresponds to TRBD1 (6 bases). Germline values: CDR1 MNHEY, CDR2 SMNVEV (reference sequence). CDR3 length equals 15 residues. Trimming stripped 6 bases from V and 2 bases from J, with 16 bases between. The CDR3 protein is CASSPAGQGNYGYTF. The CDR3 DNA follows: TGTGCCAGCAGCCCAGCAGGGCAGGGGAACTATGGCTACACCTTC.

J is TRBJ1-3 and V is TRBV11-2; D gene unclear. The CDR3 loop spans 14 amino acids. Germline loops: CDR1 SGHAT, CDR2 FQNNGV. Trimming removed 4 bases from V and 2 bases from J, with 9 bases in between. In nucleotides, the CDR3 is TGTGCCAGCAGCTCGGGCGCAACTGGAAACACCATATATTTT. It encodes CASSSGATGNTIYF.

This clonotype was seen more than once but under ten times. The chain has TRBV10-3 and TRBJ2-3; D unresolved. Germline lookup yields CDR1 ENHRY and CDR2 SYGVKD. The V end was cut by 3 bases, the J end by 1 base, with 14 bases between. This CDR3 spans 16 amino acids. CDR3 amino acids: CAISDQARGGTDTQYF. The CDR3 DNA reads TGTGCCATCAGTGATCAAGCACGAGGTGGCACAGATACGCAGTATTTT.

This clonotype was observed a handful of times. DNA of the CDR3: TGCGCCAGCAGTGGAGGGGCAGGGGGTATGAATCGTGGCACTGAAGCTTTCTTT. As protein: CASSGGAGGMNRGTEAFF. This chain uses TRBV5-1 with TRBJ1-1, with 7 bases fitting TRBD1. The CDR3 sequence is 18 residues long. Trimming took 5 bases from V and 4 from J; bases not matched to a gene: 20. Germline V gene lookup returns CDR1 SGHRS and CDR2 YFSETQ. Looking up the rest from reference TRBV5-1 and TRBJ1-1 gives the full variable domain: KAGVTQTPRYLIKTRGQQVTLSCSPISGHRSVSWYQQTPGQGLQFLFEYFSETQRNKGNFPGRFSGRQFSNSRSEMNVSTLELGDSALYLCASSGGAGGMNRGTEAFFGQGTRLTVV.

This clonotype has a count of ten or more. V gene TRBV7-2 combines with J gene TRBJ2-1; perhaps TRBD2 as D (6 bases). The CDR3 covers 13 residues. Germline lookup yields CDR1 SGHTA and CDR2 FQGNSA. The V gene lost 0 bases and the J gene lost 6 bases, with 6 bases spanning the gap. This chain's CDR3 is CASSLARGNEQFF. CDR3 DNA sequence: TGTGCCAGCAGCTTAGCGCGGGGCAATGAGCAGTTCTTC.

This clonotype was detected many times. The V and J genes are TRBV27 and TRBJ1-2; D might be TRBD1 (5 bases). The CDR3 is made up of 14 amino acids. V gave up 5 bases and J gave up 8 bases, with 18 bases separating them. CDR1 is MNHEY and CDR2 is SMNVEV in the germline V gene (reference sequence). The CDR3 nucleotides are TGTGCCAGCAGTCCCGTCGGGGGAATAAGCGGCTACACCTTC. This translates into CASSPVGGISGYTF.

This clonotype appeared a few times. The rearrangement links TRBV7-9 to TRBJ2-5, with D possibly matching TRBD2 (6 bases). The germline CDR1 and CDR2 sequences are SEHNR and FQNEAQ (reference sequence). V dropped 4 bases and J dropped 1 base, with 10 bases sitting between them. The CDR3 sequence is 14 residues long. In DNA form, the CDR3 reads TGTGCCAGCAGCTGGGGTAGCGGCCAAGAGACCCAGTACTTC. It codes for CASSWGSGQETQYF.

This clonotype has ten or more counts. This sequence joins TRBV18 and TRBJ1-4, with 9 nucleotides matching TRBD1. There are 17 residues in the CDR3. V was clipped by 3 bases and J by 7 bases; unmatched bases: 12. In germline, CDR1 is KGHSH, CDR2 LQKENI. This CDR3 is CASSPGQGLMRPEKLFF. The CDR3 DNA follows: TGTGCCAGCTCACCGGGACAGGGTCTAATGCGCCCTGAAAAACTGTTTTTT. The variable domain in full, completed from reference TRBV18 and TRBJ1-4, reads NAGVMQNPRHLVRRRGQEARLRCSPMKGHSHVYWYRQLPEEGLKFMVYLQKENIIDESGMPKERFSAEFPKEGPSILRIQQVVRGDSAAYFCASSPGQGLMRPEKLFFGSGTQLSVL.

Details on this clonotype: Being one base from a much bigger clone, this may be a read error. This chain uses TRBV12-3 or TRBV12-4 with TRBJ2-4; D is perhaps TRBD2 (5 bases). There are 11 residues in the CDR3. CDR3 coding DNA: TGTGCCAGCAGTTTCGGGAACATTCAGCACTTC. Protein sequence: CASSFGNIQHF.

The chain joins TRBV7-9 to TRBJ2-2, with 8 nucleotides matching TRBD1. The V gene's germline CDR1 is SEHNR and CDR2 FQNEAQ (reference sequence). The V and J ends lost 5 bases and 5 bases, in that order; junction bases with no gene match: 4. The CDR3 is made up of 14 amino acids. The CDR3 DNA follows: TGTGCCAGCAGCGTGACAGGGGTGACCGGGGAGCTGTTTTTT. It encodes CASSVTGVTGELFF.

This clonotype was found a few times. This chain uses TRBV10-3 with TRBJ2-1; D is possibly TRBD1 (6 bases). V gave up 4 bases and J gave up 4 bases, with 14 bases separating them. The CDR3 covers 15 residues. CDR1 is ENHRY and CDR2 is SYGVKD in the germline V gene. This CDR3 reads CAISGGQVSYNEQFF. As DNA, the CDR3 is TGTGCCATCAGTGGGGGACAAGTATCATACAATGAGCAGTTCTTC.

This chain links TRBV20-1 with TRBJ2-3; D not certain. The CDR3 length is 14 residues. Deletions cut 5 bases from V and 3 bases from J, with 15 bases between. Germline V gives CDR1 DFQATT, CDR2 SNEGSKA (reference sequence). CDR3 sequence (DNA): TGCAGTGCTCACCCCGCTCTGGGGACAGATACGCAGTATTTT. It encodes CSAHPALGTDTQYF.

Concerning this clonotype itself: The junction departs from the called germline gene at one end, perhaps through a read error. The chain recombines TRBV28 with TRBJ1-5, with unresolved D. The germline CDR1 and CDR2 sequences are MDHEN and SYDVKM. The CDR3 is 14 residues long. Here the CDR3 DNA reads TGTGCTAGCAGTTTATCGACCCTGGGCCAGCCCCAGCATTTT. This encodes CASSLSTLGQPQHF. The full variable domain, completed using reference TRBV28 and TRBJ1-5, is DVKVTQSSRYLVKRTGEKVFLECVQDMDHENMFWYRQDPGLGLRLIYFSYDVKMKEKGDIPEGYSVSREKKERFSLILESASTNQTSMYLCASSLSTLGQPQHFGDGTRLSIL.

This clonotype has just a few counts. The V call is TRBV3-1, the J call TRBJ1-1; D unresolved. The germline V and J ends were trimmed by 2 bases and 5 bases, with 9 bases remaining between them. This CDR3 has 13 residues. The germline CDR1 and CDR2 sequences are LGHDT and YNNKEL (reference sequence). CDR3 region: CASSQSTGTEAFF. DNA for the CDR3: TGTGCCAGCAGCCAATCCACGGGTACTGAAGCTTTCTTT.

The chain's CDR3 is CASSIQGGAGETQYF. The CDR3 coding sequence is TGTGCCAGTAGTATTCAGGGGGGAGCCGGAGAGACCCAGTACTTC. The rearrangement links TRBV19 to TRBJ2-5; a possible D gene is TRBD1 (7 bases). V was cut by 3 bases and J by 4 bases, with 15 bases left in between. The CDR3 spans 15 residues. In germline, CDR1 is LNHDA, CDR2 SQIVND (reference sequence).

The chain joins TRBV6-1 to TRBJ2-1, with 8 bases fitting TRBD1. Germline values: CDR1 MNHNS, CDR2 SASEGT. V lost 3 bases and J lost 4; bases outside the gene matches: 11. The CDR3 length is 17 residues. This CDR3 reads CASSDLGVGQGYNEQFF. The CDR3 coding sequence is TGTGCCAGCAGTGATTTGGGCGTAGGACAGGGTTACAATGAGCAGTTCTTC.

V usage is TRBV20-1 and J usage is TRBJ1-5; no firm D call. Looked up from germline, CDR1 is DFQATT and CDR2 is SNEGSKA (reference sequence). V was trimmed by 0 bases and J by 6 bases, leaving 9 bases between them. This CDR3 contains 13 residues. The CDR3 DNA follows: TGCAGTGCTAGAGAGGGTAGAAGTCAGCCCCAGCATTTT. Protein: CSAREGRSQPQHF.

The chain carries TRBV20-1 and TRBJ2-4, with a tentative D call TRBD2 (5 bases). Germline-derived CDR1 and CDR2 are DFQATT and SNEGSKA (reference sequence). V lost 0 bases and J lost 9, with 15 bases in between. This CDR3 comprises 14 residues. In nucleotides, the CDR3 is TGCAGTGCTAGAGATCCCTCGGGGAACGGCATTCAGTACTTC. Residues: CSARDPSGNGIQYF.

This clonotype was found a few times. The gene calls are TRBV28 and TRBJ2-5; 12 positions match TRBD1. The DNA end is a closer match to TRBJ2-7, so the J assignment may be wrong. This CDR3 spans 14 amino acids. Germline V gene lookup returns CDR1 MDHEN and CDR2 SYDVKM. The CDR3 DNA reads as TGTGCCAGCAGTTTGGGGACAGGGGGCCACGAGCAGTACGTC. Its protein product is CASSLGTGGHEQYV.

In its sample, this clonotype was seen many times. The chain is built from TRBV12-3 or TRBV12-4 and TRBJ2-5, with unresolved D. V lost 3 bases to trimming and J lost 5 bases, with 13 bases between them. This CDR3 spans 14 amino acids. The CDR3 sequence is CASSFRHLPETQYF. The CDR3 DNA sequence: TGTGCCAGCAGTTTCCGTCATTTACCGGAGACCCAGTACTTC.

The chain is built from TRBV14 and TRBJ2-1; D possibly matches TRBD1 or TRBD2 (5 bases each). Germline V gene data show CDR1 as SGHDN and CDR2 as FVKESK. V was cut by 1 base and J by 1 base, with 17 bases left in between. The CDR3 consists of 18 residues. The DNA for the CDR3 is TGTGCCAGCAGCCAAGTGATGGGGAAGGGGACGTCCTACAATGAGCAGTTCTTC. Its translation is CASSQVMGKGTSYNEQFF.

Concerning this clonotype: A read error may produce the germline difference seen at one junction end. The rearrangement links TRBV2 to TRBJ1-2; D is ambiguous. This CDR3 contains 13 residues. Germline V gene data show CDR1 as SNHLY and CDR2 as FYNNEI. The CDR3 region is CASSEGFNYGYTF. The DNA of the CDR3 is TGTGCCAGCAGCGAAGGTTTTAACTATGGCTACACCTTC.

This clonotype was observed a handful of times. The chain recombines TRBV5-1 with TRBJ1-1, with no clear D. Trimming left V 4 bases short and J 4 bases short, with 8 bases between. The germline gives CDR1 SGHRS, CDR2 YFSETQ. This CDR3 contains 12 residues. This chain's CDR3 is CASSAHSTEAFF. The CDR3 DNA sequence: TGCGCCAGCAGCGCACACAGCACTGAAGCTTTCTTT.

This CDR3 is CASTRAGNLYNEQFF. In DNA form, the CDR3 reads TGTGCCAGCACCCGAGCGGGGAACCTCTACAATGAGCAGTTCTTC. The V gene is TRBV27, the J gene TRBJ2-1; 7 bases align to TRBD2. The CDR3 runs 15 residues. Germline V gene lookup returns CDR1 MNHEY and CDR2 SMNVEV (reference sequence). Trimming removed 7 bases from V and 3 bases from J; junction bases left unmatched: 9.

Worth noting for this clonotype: At one boundary the junction diverges from the germline segment, which might be a read error. The V call is TRBV3-1, the J call TRBJ2-1; 8 bases line up with TRBD1. Germline V gene sequence: CDR1 LGHDT, CDR2 YNNKEL (reference sequence). This CDR3 has 13 amino acids. CDR3 sequence: CASSRTGRNERFF. As DNA, the CDR3 is TGTGCCAGCAGCCGGACAGGGCGTAATGAGCGGTTCTTC.

In this sample, this clonotype turned up a few times. V gene TRBV12-3 or TRBV12-4 combines with J gene TRBJ1-5, with D maybe TRBD1 (5 bases). The germline V and J ends were trimmed by 3 bases and 2 bases, with 11 bases remaining between them. CDR3 length: 15 residues. For the CDR3, the DNA is TGTGCCAGCAGTTTGGGGGACGTGGGCAATCAGCCCCAGCATTTT. Translated: CASSLGDVGNQPQHF.